Listed here is a single T cell receptor (beta chain). What it binds is unknown. These data originate in a study of CD8+ T cells in alopecia areata. Whole-study context: Scoring of treated patients' severity used the percentage of affected scalp area. Notes on the study in general: In scalp and blood during tofacitinib, many expanded lesional clones persisted. Scalp samples also yield sequences of resident alphabeta T cells from normal skin.

After isolation, RNA underwent reverse transcription to generate cDNA as the sequencing template. Method: immunoSEQ multiplex PCR; TCRdb's copy keeps in-frame clones and lacks some. This table holds a few hundred thousand clones, approximately 67% found once. Trimming took off 5 bases at V and 0 bases at J, with 10 bases between the two ends. CDR1 is SGHTA and CDR2 is FQGNSA in the germline V gene. The CDR3 is 14 amino acids. The treatment denotes: oral pan-JAK inhibitor, 5-10 mg twice daily. V gene TRBV7-2 combines with J gene TRBJ1-1; D remains unclear. Material: CD4+ T cells sorted from blood, obtained at approximately week 45, from a patient treated with tofacitinib. This clonotype originated in a human donor with alopecia areata. The CDR3 protein is CASSPMKLNTEAFF. CDR3 nucleotides: TGTGCCAGCAGCCCGATGAAATTGAACACTGAAGCTTTCTTT.